The present TCR beta chain was sequenced within a study of OX40 agonist ivuxolimab in advanced cancers. On the study more broadly: Patient treatment consisted of intravenous ivuxolimab administration every 2 weeks at 0.01 to 10 mg/kg.

Using immunoSEQ multiplex PCR, the repertoire was profiled, and TCRdb retains in-frame clones only, with some absent. The table lists about 160,000 clones, roughly 94% of them singletons. The germline V and J ends were trimmed by 6 bases and 2 bases, with 7 bases remaining between them. Germline-derived CDR1 and CDR2 are MDHEN and SYDVKM. The CDR3 consists of 12 residues. This clone was counted a single time. Its target is unknown. General study findings and limits: CD4+ T cells averaged fewer expanded clones than CD8+ T cells. At 0.1 to 3.0 mg/kg, CD4+ and CD8+ blood T cells expanded clonally by week 6.

This chain joins TRBV28 and TRBJ1-1; tentative D call: TRBD1 (5 bases). The source of this sequence is an adult with an advanced solid tumor such as melanoma, head and neck, liver or kidney cancer. This sample comprised CD4+ or CD8+ T cells sorted from blood, obtained in a trial of the OX40 agonist ivuxolimab. The CDR3 coding sequence is TGTGCCAGCAGGGACACTAACACTGAAGCTTTCTTT. It yields the protein CASRDTNTEAFF. Full variable domain (rest looked up from reference TRBV28 and TRBJ1-1): DVKVTQSSRYLVKRTGEKVFLECVQDMDHENMFWYRQDPGLGLRLIYFSYDVKMKEKGDIPEGYSVSREKKERFSLILESASTNQTSMYLCASRDTNTEAFFGQGTRLTVV.